This TCR beta chain comes out of a study of blood T cell repertoires in COVID-19 (dated by TCRdb to 2020 to 2022). In the study overall: The collaborator samples originated in the United States, Italy and Spain and spanned the acute and convalescent phases of COVID-19. The material from the prospective study consisted of cDNA or gDNA derived from T cells, B-cell-depleted T cells, or PBMCs. The dataset comprised deeply sampled blood TCRbeta repertoires from subjects exposed to, actively infected with, or recovered from COVID-19. The repertoires were released in a freely available public database intended as a resource for research on the immune response to SARS-CoV-2. Samples were obtained from the ongoing ImmuneRACE study (first 160 participants) and from approximately 1,200 subjects provided by 6 global collaborators. Nearly every sample came with metadata listing a de-identified subject ID, COVID-19 status, age in years and sex. Where available, HLA class I and class II types were taken from metadata supplied by the sample provider and were not determined by assay-based typing. What the research found in general, with its limitations: How much clinical and demographic metadata was included differed by source and by participant, and the metadata was provided uncurated.

TCRbeta CDR3 regions were amplified from genomic DNA using the immunoSEQ Assay, a bias-controlled multiplex PCR. Per the original workflow: The number of nucleated cells in each sample was estimated by amplification of reference gene primers within the assay. To quantify the absolute abundance of each unique TCRbeta CDR3 rearrangement, sequence reads were collapsed and filtered. For each sample, productive Simpson clonality was calculated as the square root of Simpson's diversity index across productive rearrangements. Drawn from immuneACCESS, this table holds only the in-frame rearrangements with V and J called that TCRdb kept. Clones are partly lost; checked studies trace under half to an unresolved V gene and leave the rest unexplained. The V and J calls and clone size were taken over from that table, and D and trimming were inferred from the DNA. In all, the sample holds some 300,000 clones, and approximately 86% of those were seen once. 13% of the sample is held by the ten biggest clonotypes.

A remark on this clone: The target of this receptor is not known. Within one base of it there is no much larger clone, and no base qualities were kept.

At one collaborating source in Seattle, patients were enrolled during active infection and were followed longitudinally through the course of disease. Whole blood was collected in K2EDTA tubes by collaborating institutions according to the institutions' own protocols. Collaborator samples were shipped for TCRbeta analysis as frozen whole blood, isolated PBMCs, or DNA extracted from either sample type. Source material: peripheral blood. The sequence was obtained from a woman in her sixties or seventies with COVID-19, enrolled during active disease.

For the CDR3, the sequence is CASSSAGQVNTEAFF. Here is the DNA: TGTGCCAGCAGCTCCGCGGGACAGGTGAACACTGAAGCTTTCTTT. The sequence is built from TRBV7-3 and TRBJ1-1; TRBD1 agrees with 8 junctional bases. The germline V end is reduced by 4 bases and the J end by 0 bases; junction bases left unmatched: 4. The CDR3 has 15 amino acids, counting the end cysteine and phenylalanine. The only DNA kept is the CDR3, 45 bases in frame from the first base. Taken from the germline V gene, the CDR1 and CDR2 loops are SGHTA and FQGTGA.